Each of the 18 T cell receptor beta chains below was sequenced from the same sample in a study of T cells in Graves' hyperthyroidism and ophthalmopathy. TCR beta CDR3 region amplification was performed from RNA transcripts. The TCR CDR3 first-round RT-PCR relied on the HTBI primer set. TCRdb reprocessed the multiplex PCR reads via MiXCR and lists one record per CDR3 protein. The sample lists 600,000 to 900,000 distinct CDR3 sequences; roughly 15% were seen once. Specimen: blood. The receptors come from a man between 18 and 29 years old with Graves' hyperthyroidism.

This clonotype showed up just a few times. V gene TRBV7-9 combines with J gene TRBJ2-7; tentatively, D is TRBD2 (5 bases). Trimming shortened V by 5 bases and J by 6 bases, and 14 bases separated the two germline ends. The CDR3 has 13 residues. Germline V gives CDR1 SEHNR, CDR2 FQNEAQ (reference sequence). CDR3: CASSLDSSSEQYF. The CDR3 bases are TGTGCCAGCAGCCTCGATTCTAGCTCCGAGCAGTACTTC.

This clonotype was detected only a few times. The J gene is TRBJ1-1, the V gene TRBV9; maybe TRBD1 (6 bases). Per germline, CDR1 SGDLS and CDR2 YYNGEE. This CDR3 spans 15 amino acids. Deletions cut 3 bases from V and 1 base from J, with 13 bases between. The CDR3 loop is CASSARDNPNTEAFF. In nucleotides, the CDR3 is TGTGCCAGCAGCGCCCGGGACAATCCGAACACTGAAGCTTTCTTT.

This clonotype was observed a few times. The chain couples TRBV20-1 to TRBJ2-2, with TRBD2 identical over 11 bases. The CDR3 is made up of 17 amino acids. Germline V gives CDR1 DFQATT, CDR2 SNEGSKA (reference sequence). J was trimmed by 3 bases and V by 5 bases; bases with no gene match: 11. The CDR3 sequence is CSAYTSGSFGDTGELFF. DNA of the CDR3: TGCAGTGCTTACACTAGCGGGAGTTTCGGAGACACCGGGGAGCTGTTTTTT.

This clonotype came up once. The chain is built from TRBV4-3 and TRBJ1-1; D ambiguous. Germline V CDR1 and CDR2: LGHNA, YSLEER. The CDR3 consists of 13 residues. The V and J ends lost 0 bases and 11 bases respectively, with 13 bases between them. The CDR3 protein is CASSQDSRDSAFF. CDR3 coding DNA: TGCGCCAGCAGCCAAGATTCACGCGACTCGGCTTTCTTT.

The sample holds many counts of this clonotype. This chain connects TRBV7-8 to TRBJ2-7; D remains ambiguous. V lost 2 bases and J lost 6, with 5 bases in between. The CDR3 has 11 residues. Germline loops: CDR1 SGHVS, CDR2 FQNEAQ. CDR3 residues: CASSLFLEQYF. CDR3 in DNA: TGTGCCAGCAGCTTATTTCTCGAGCAGTACTTC.

The sample holds a few counts of this clonotype. The chain carries TRBV19 and TRBJ2-1; TRBD2 matches at 11 bases. Trimming cost V 0 bases and J 2 bases; bases outside gene matches: 3. Germline V gene lookup returns CDR1 LNHDA and CDR2 SQIVND (reference sequence). The CDR3 is 17 amino acids. CDR3 in DNA: TGTGCCAGTAGTATAGATCTAGCGGGAGGCACCTACAATGAGCAGTTCTTC. Protein sequence: CASSIDLAGGTYNEQFF.

Remarks on this clonotype: A much bigger clone sits one base away, suggesting this may be a read error. The rearrangement uses TRBV12-3 or TRBV12-4 and TRBJ1-4; D uncertain. V was clipped by 6 bases and J by 8 bases, with 10 bases between them. This CDR3 has 12 residues. CDR3 amino acids: CASRPTGEKLFF. The CDR3 nucleotides are TGTGCCAGCAGACCCACGGGGGAAAAACTGTTTTTT.

This clonotype has only a few counts. The chain links TRBV7-9 to TRBJ2-5; TRBD1 might be the D (5 bases). Trimming removed 2 bases at V and 1 base at J, with 11 bases between. The germline CDR1 and CDR2 sequences are SEHNR and FQNEAQ (reference sequence). The CDR3 runs 15 residues. CDR3 bases: TGTGCCAGCAGCTTATTGTCAGGGCTCCAAGAGACCCAGTACTTC. This encodes CASSLLSGLQETQYF.

This clonotype appeared many times. Written as DNA, the CDR3 is TGTGCCAGCAGCTCCCTTCGGGCGGGTGGCAATGAGCAGTTCTTC. Amino acid sequence: CASSSLRAGGNEQFF. The chain links TRBV7-9 to TRBJ2-1, with TRBD2 as a possible D gene (5 bases). Per germline, CDR1 SEHNR and CDR2 FQNEAQ (reference sequence). With 4 bases removed from V and 6 bases from J, the gap between germline ends came to 16 bases. The CDR3 totals 15 residues. The full variable domain, its missing parts supplied by reference TRBV7-9 and TRBJ2-1, is DTGVSQNPRHKITKRGQNVTFRCDPISEHNRLYWYRQTLGQGPEFLTYFQNEAQLEKSRLLSDRFSAERPKGSFSTLEIQRTEQGDSAMYLCASSSLRAGGNEQFFGPGTRLTVL.

This clonotype showed up just a few times. CDR3 amino acids: CASGPPGTGFYGYTF. CDR3 coding DNA: TGTGCCAGCGGACCTCCCGGGACAGGATTCTATGGCTACACCTTC. The chain uses TRBV28 and TRBJ1-2, with 8 bases lining up with TRBD1. J lost 4 bases, V lost 8 bases, and 12 bases had no gene match. Germline CDR1 is MDHEN and CDR2 is SYDVKM. This CDR3 is 15 amino acids long.

In its sample, this clonotype was seen many times. This chain links TRBV3-1 with TRBJ2-1, with D possibly matching TRBD1 (6 bases). V was pared by 0 bases and J by 6 bases, with 12 bases between. The length of the CDR3 is 15 residues. Germline V lookup: CDR1 LGHDT, CDR2 YNNKEL (reference sequence). The CDR3 sequence is CASSQDIRRGNEQFF. DNA for the CDR3: TGTGCCAGCAGCCAAGATATTCGCAGGGGCAATGAGCAGTTCTTC.

Many counts were recorded for this clonotype. The V and J genes are TRBV20-1 and TRBJ2-7; either TRBD1 or TRBD2 may fit D (6 bases each). There are 13 residues in the CDR3. The V gene's germline CDR1 is DFQATT and CDR2 SNEGSKA (reference sequence). The CDR3 coding sequence is TGCAGCGCACGAGGGGGGCTTCTTTACGAGCAGTACTTC. Its protein product is CSARGGLLYEQYF.

This clonotype was observed at least ten times. This chain uses TRBV28 with TRBJ2-2; TRBD1 matches 11 bases. The CDR3 sequence is 15 residues long. The V gene's germline CDR1 is MDHEN and CDR2 SYDVKM. Unmatched junction bases numbered 6, after V lost 6 bases and J lost 6 bases. CDR3 in amino acids: CASREGTGGAGELFF. CDR3 coding DNA: TGTGCCAGCAGAGAAGGGACAGGGGGAGCCGGGGAGCTGTTTTTT.

At least ten counts were recorded for this clonotype. The chain combines TRBV6-2 or TRBV6-3 with TRBJ2-1; D may be TRBD2 (6 bases). CDR1 MNHEY and CDR2 SVGEGT come from the germline V gene. This CDR3 is built from 13 residues. V lost 1 base to trimming and J lost 8 bases, with 9 bases between them. In DNA form, the CDR3 reads TGTGCCAGCAGTTACTTCGGGAGCGATGAGCAGTTCTTC. Translated, it gives CASSYFGSDEQFF.

This clonotype was picked up many times. The chain employs TRBV11-2 and TRBJ2-1; 9 nucleotides match TRBD2. The V gene end was trimmed by 1 base and the J gene end by 4 bases; junction bases not matched to a gene: 11. Germline V gene data show CDR1 as SGHAT and CDR2 as FQNNGV. This CDR3 comprises 18 residues. CDR3 amino acids: CASSLVGLALSGYNEQFF. The CDR3 DNA sequence: TGTGCCAGCAGCTTAGTGGGACTAGCTCTATCCGGATACAATGAGCAGTTCTTC.

J is TRBJ2-5 and V is TRBV20-1; D perhaps matches TRBD2 (5 bases). The CDR3 is 16 amino acids. Germline CDR1 and CDR2: DFQATT and SNEGSKA (reference sequence). With 6 bases removed from V and 1 base from J, the gap between germline ends came to 21 bases. CDR3 amino acids: CSAEAFEGSVQETQYF. The CDR3 DNA follows: TGCAGTGCCGAGGCGTTTGAGGGTAGCGTCCAAGAGACCCAGTACTTC.

The sample holds many counts of this clonotype. The gene calls are TRBV6-1 and TRBJ1-5; possible D gene TRBD1, 5 bases. Trimming took off 4 bases at V and 4 bases at J, with 17 bases between the two ends. Germline-derived CDR1 and CDR2 are MNHNS and SASEGT. CDR3 length: 16 residues. The CDR3 loop is CASSGGDGRVNQPQHF. Written as DNA, the CDR3 is TGTGCCAGCAGTGGGGGGGACGGAAGAGTTAATCAGCCCCAGCATTTT.

A remark on this clonotype: This may come from a read error, since a much larger clone is one base off. The J gene is TRBJ2-7, the V gene TRBV28, with a tentative D call TRBD2 (7 bases). This CDR3 has 15 amino acids. Trimming took off 8 bases at V and 0 bases at J, with 17 bases between the two ends. Looked up from germline, CDR1 is MDHEN and CDR2 is SYDVKM. The CDR3 protein is CASGGGASLSYEQYF. The CDR3 coding sequence is TGTGCCAGCGGGGGGGGGGCATCCCTCTCCTACGAGCAGTACTTC.